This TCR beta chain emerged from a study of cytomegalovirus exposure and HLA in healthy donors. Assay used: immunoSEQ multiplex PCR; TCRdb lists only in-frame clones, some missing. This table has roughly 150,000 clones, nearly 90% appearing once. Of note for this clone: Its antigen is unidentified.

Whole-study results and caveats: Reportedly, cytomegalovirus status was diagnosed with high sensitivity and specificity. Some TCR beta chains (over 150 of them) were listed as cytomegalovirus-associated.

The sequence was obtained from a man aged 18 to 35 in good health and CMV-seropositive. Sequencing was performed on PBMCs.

CDR3 coding DNA: TGTGCCAGCAGCTTGGCTCGAGGGACAGGGAGTCAGCCCCAGCATTTT. Its protein is CASSLARGTGSQPQHF. The chain carries TRBV5-6 and TRBJ1-5; 9 bases fit TRBD1. The ends lost 0 bases at V and 6 bases at J; junction bases unmatched: 7. Germline loops: CDR1 SGHDT, CDR2 YYEEEE. The CDR3 loop spans 16 amino acids.